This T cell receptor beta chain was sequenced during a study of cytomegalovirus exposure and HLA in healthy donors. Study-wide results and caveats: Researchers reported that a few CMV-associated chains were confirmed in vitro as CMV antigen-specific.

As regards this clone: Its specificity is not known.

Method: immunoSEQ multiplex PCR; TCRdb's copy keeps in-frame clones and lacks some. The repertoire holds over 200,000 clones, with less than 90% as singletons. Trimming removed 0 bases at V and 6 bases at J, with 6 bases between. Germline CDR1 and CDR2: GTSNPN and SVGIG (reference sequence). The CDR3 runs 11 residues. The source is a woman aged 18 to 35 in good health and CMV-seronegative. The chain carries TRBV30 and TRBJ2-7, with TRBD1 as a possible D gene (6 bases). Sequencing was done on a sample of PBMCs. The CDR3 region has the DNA TGTGCCTGGAGTGTACAGGGCGAGCAGTACTTC. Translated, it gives CAWSVQGEQYF.